This T cell receptor beta chain came from a study of early T cells in non-severe SARS-CoV-2 infection. Whole-study results and caveats: Private and CD4 specificities were missed by VDJdb matching, skewed to anti-spike CD8.

Turning to this clonotype: Its antigen is currently unknown.

Unique molecular identifier tags were affixed to discrete cDNA molecules. TCRdb analysed the 5' RACE reads with MiXCR anew, one entry per CDR3 protein. The sample lists about 66,000 distinct CDR3 sequences; roughly a fifth were seen once. The sample here was whole blood, taken at baseline. The receptor was derived from an adult who was a healthcare worker with PCR-confirmed SARS-CoV-2 infection or an uninfected control (not recorded which).

CDR3 residues: CATSLARDRKNIQYF. The CDR3 nucleotides read TGTGCCACCAGCCTCGCCCGGGACAGAAAAAACATTCAGTACTTC. The chain combines TRBV15 with TRBJ2-4, with 7 positions matching TRBD1. Germline V CDR1 and CDR2: LNHNV, YYDKDF (reference sequence). This CDR3 is built from 15 residues. Trimming removed 5 bases from V and 4 bases from J; junction bases left unmatched: 8.